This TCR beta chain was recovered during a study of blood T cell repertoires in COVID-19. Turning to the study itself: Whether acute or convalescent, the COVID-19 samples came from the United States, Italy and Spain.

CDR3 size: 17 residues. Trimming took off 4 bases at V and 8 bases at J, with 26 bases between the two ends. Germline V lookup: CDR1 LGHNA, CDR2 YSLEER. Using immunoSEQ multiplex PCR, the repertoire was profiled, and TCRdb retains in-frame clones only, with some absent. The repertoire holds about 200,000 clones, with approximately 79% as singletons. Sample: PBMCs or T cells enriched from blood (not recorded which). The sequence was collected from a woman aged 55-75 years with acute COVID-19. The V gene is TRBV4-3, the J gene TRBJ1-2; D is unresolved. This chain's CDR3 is CASSPDASNGAALGYTF. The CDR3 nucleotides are TGCGCCAGCAGCCCCGATGCGTCCAATGGAGCAGCGCTAGGCTACACCTTC.